A selection of T cell receptor beta chains follows, all from one sample in a study of PD-L1 blockade in urothelial cancer. TCRdb keeps only in-frame clones here, not all; method: immunoSEQ multiplex PCR. The table records tens of thousands of clones, roughly nine tenths of them present only once. The source was PBMCs, collected around atezolizumab (anti-PD-L1) treatment. All receptors derive from a woman in her 70s with urothelial cancer. Both conserved end residues are part of each CDR3. A D gene is named only where the DNA matches it firmly. Clone size is stated in some rows and not others, as once, few, many or a class when expanded.

v_gene	d_gene	len	j_gene	abundance	CDR3nt	CDR3aa
TRBV18	.	15	TRBJ2-3	.	TGTGCCAGCTCAATAAATCAGGAAAGCACAGATACGCAGTATTTT	CASSINQESTDTQYF
TRBV30	.	12	TRBJ1-2	.	TGTGCCTGGAGTCCAAACTACTATGGCTACACCTTC	CAWSPNYYGYTF
TRBV5-1	.	16	TRBJ1-4	.	TGCGCCAGCAGCCTCGACCGGCGGGCTGAAGCTGAAAAACTGTTTTTT	CASSLDRRAEAEKLFF
TRBV7-9	TRBD1	18	TRBJ1-4	.	TGTGCCAGCAGCAAGAGAAGAAAACCGGGACAGCTTAATGAAAAACTGTTTTTT	CASSKRRKPGQLNEKLFF
TRBV11-2	TRBD1	16	TRBJ1-3	.	TGTGCCAGCAGCCCACGACAGGGGGTGAACGGAAACACCATATATTTT	CASSPRQGVNGNTIYF
TRBV9	.	16	TRBJ2-2	once	TGTGCCAGCAGCGTAAATATTGCGGGCGAGGCCGGGGAGCTGTTTTTT	CASSVNIAGEAGELFF
TRBV2	.	16	TRBJ1-4	.	TGTGCCAGCAGTGAAAGGGGTACAGGGACTAATGAAAAACTGTTTTTT	CASSERGTGTNEKLFF
TRBV30	.	14	TRBJ1-5	.	TGTGCCTGGAGTGTATCAGTAACCAATCAGCCCCAGCATTTT	CAWSVSVTNQPQHF
TRBV10-3	.	13	TRBJ2-7	.	TGTGCCATCAATGGGGCAGGGAACCACGAGCAGTACTTC	CAINGAGNHEQYF
TRBV28	TRBD1	17	TRBJ2-4	.	TGTGCCAGCAGTTTACAGGGACAGGGGAACGCCAAAAACATTCAGTACTTC	CASSLQGQGNAKNIQYF
TRBV2	TRBD1	13	TRBJ1-2	.	TGTGCCAGCAGTCCCAGGGGGGACTATGGCTACACCTTC	CASSPRGDYGYTF
TRBV5-1	.	16	TRBJ1-3	.	TGCGCCAGCAGCTTGGCCGGTCTGCTGAGGGGAAACACCATATATTTT	CASSLAGLLRGNTIYF
TRBV19	TRBD2	18	TRBJ2-7	.	TGTGCCAGTAGTGGGGGACTAGCGCCTCCGGGGAGCTCCTACGAGCAGTACTTC	CASSGGLAPPGSSYEQYF
TRBV6-5	.	13	TRBJ2-4	.	TGTGCCAGTACAGAGATAGCCAAAAACATTCAGTACTTC	CASTEIAKNIQYF
TRBV30	TRBD1	14	TRBJ1-1	.	TGTGCCTGGAGCCTTGGACAGGGGGCGAGTGAAGCTTTCTTT	CAWSLGQGASEAFF
TRBV30	.	13	TRBJ2-5	.	TGTGCCTGGAGCCCTACTAGTGGTGAGACCCAGTACTTC	CAWSPTSGETQYF
TRBV11-2	.	15	TRBJ1-4	once	TGTGCCAGCAGCGAAAGCCCTAACCTTAATGAAAAACTGTTTTTT	CASSESPNLNEKLFF
TRBV19	TRBD1	14	TRBJ1-2	.	TGTGCCAGTAGTATAGGGACAGGGGGCACTGGCTACACCTTC	CASSIGTGGTGYTF
TRBV21-1	.	14	TRBJ1-2	once	TGTGCCAGCGACCACCGGGACAGGCTTTATGGCTACACCTTC	CASDHRDRLYGYTF
TRBV19	.	16	TRBJ1-4	.	TGTGCCAGTAGTACCGACAGCCGTGCAACTAATGAAAAACTGTTTTTT	CASSTDSRATNEKLFF
TRBV11-2	TRBD2	15	TRBJ2-1	.	TGTGCCAGCAGCTTATCCGGGGGGGCCTACGTTGAGCAGTTCTTC	CASSLSGGAYVEQFF
TRBV7-9	.	14	TRBJ2-1	.	TGTGCCAGCTCCCCCGTGGGGGCCGGGCATGAGCAGTTCTTC	CASSPVGAGHEQFF
TRBV5-4	.	16	TRBJ1-1	.	TGTGCCAGCAGCCCACCACAGGGCGACGCGAACACTGAAGCTTTCTTT	CASSPPQGDANTEAFF
TRBV18	TRBD1	13	TRBJ1-4	.	TGTGCCAGCTCACCAGGGACAGATGAAAAACTGTTTTTT	CASSPGTDEKLFF
TRBV5-1	TRBD1	16	TRBJ1-2	once	TGCGCCAGCAGCTTGGCTACGGGACAGGGTTATTCTGGCTACACCTTC	CASSLATGQGYSGYTF
TRBV4-1	TRBD2	16	TRBJ2-1	.	TGCGCCAGCAGCCAGACCGAGAAGGGAGGGCCGGTTGAGCAGTTCTTC	CASSQTEKGGPVEQFF
TRBV5-1	TRBD1	13	TRBJ1-1	.	TGCGCCAGCAGCTTTCGGCAGGGGGCTGAAGCTTTCTTT	CASSFRQGAEAFF
TRBV6-1	.	13	TRBJ1-5	.	TGTGCCAGTTGCCGGGACACTTATCAGCCCCAGCATTTT	CASCRDTYQPQHF
TRBV6-5	.	13	TRBJ1-2	few	TGTGCCAGTCAGCCAGGGTCCGTGGGAGGCTACACCTTC	CASQPGSVGGYTF
TRBV19	.	15	TRBJ2-1	.	TGTGCCAGTAGTATGGGGGGGGCTTCCTACAATGAGCAGTTCTTC	CASSMGGASYNEQFF
TRBV6-1	TRBD1	14	TRBJ2-5	.	TGTGCCAGCAGTTTGGGACAGGGTCGAGAGACCCAGTACTTC	CASSLGQGRETQYF
TRBV4-1	TRBD1	15	TRBJ2-3	.	TGCGCCAGCTCGGGGGGGACAGGGGTGTATGATACGCAGTATTTT	CASSGGTGVYDTQYF
TRBV6-5	.	15	TRBJ1-2	.	TGTGCCAGCAGTTACTCGGATGGCAGGGACTATGGCTACACCTTC	CASSYSDGRDYGYTF
TRBV5-3	TRBD2	16	TRBJ2-1	.	TGTGCCAGAAGCTTTCCGGGACTAGCGGGAGTCAATGAGCAGTTCTTC	CARSFPGLAGVNEQFF
TRBV7-9	.	17	TRBJ2-1	.	TGTGCCAGCAGCTCACAGGGTCAGGGGCGACCTGGGGATGAGCAGTTCTTC	CASSSQGQGRPGDEQFF
TRBV5-1	.	14	TRBJ2-5	.	TGCGCCAGCAGCGTACTAGCAAGTCAAGAGACCCAGTACTTC	CASSVLASQETQYF
TRBV9	TRBD2	15	TRBJ2-1	once	TGTGCCAGCAGCGCTCCGGGACTATTATACAATGAGCAGTTCTTC	CASSAPGLLYNEQFF
TRBV7-9	TRBD1	13	TRBJ1-1	.	TGTGCCAGCAGCTCGACAGGGGTTACTGAAGCTTTCTTT	CASSSTGVTEAFF
TRBV4-1	.	17	TRBJ2-7	.	TGCGCCAGCAGCCAAGCCGCTAGGACTTCCCCCGTCTACGAGCAGTACTTC	CASSQAARTSPVYEQYF
TRBV18	TRBD2	18	TRBJ2-3	.	TGTGCCAGCTCACCACGGATCCCCGGGACTAGCGGGGTAGATACGCAGTATTTT	CASSPRIPGTSGVDTQYF
TRBV15	.	14	TRBJ2-7	few	TGTGCCACCAGCAGATCGGGAAACTCCTACGAGCAGTACTTC	CATSRSGNSYEQYF
TRBV5-4	.	15	TRBJ1-2	few	TGTGCCAGCAGCTCTCCTCGTGAGAACCCCTTCAGCTACACCTTC	CASSSPRENPFSYTF